These 29 T cell receptor beta chains were sequenced from one sample in a study of cytomegalovirus exposure and HLA in healthy donors. PCR employed 60 Vbeta and 13 Jbeta primers. Profiling relied on immunoSEQ multiplex PCR, and the TCRdb table lists in-frame clones only, not all of them. Of approximately 200,000 clones detected, 65% to 90% appear once; the ten largest clones hold about 2.2%. Sequenced sample: PBMCs. These receptors originate from a woman aged 45-65 years in good health and CMV-seronegative.

V is TRBV5-1 and J is TRBJ2-5; 8 bases are a match to TRBD2. The V and J ends lost 4 bases and 2 bases, in that order; junction bases with no gene match: 10. CDR1 and CDR2 from the germline V gene are SGHRS and YFSETQ. The CDR3 extends over 16 amino acids. The DNA of the CDR3 is TGCGCCAGCAGCCCGGGAGGGCGGGAGCTACAAGAGACCCAGTACTTC. Translation: CASSPGGRELQETQYF.

The chain has TRBV19 and TRBJ2-1, with D tentatively TRBD2 (6 bases). CDR3 size: 14 residues. Trimming took 7 bases from V and 8 from J, leaving 18 bases between them. CDR1 and CDR2 from the germline V gene are LNHDA and SQIVND (reference sequence). CDR3 protein: CASKGGIISDEQFF. CDR3 nucleotides: TGTGCCAGTAAGGGCGGGATAATCAGCGATGAGCAGTTCTTC.

The chain is built from TRBV4-3 and TRBJ1-1; TRBD1 is a possible D gene (6 bases). From germline, CDR1 is LGHNA and CDR2 YSLEER. CDR3 length equals 15 residues. Trimming cost V 4 bases and J 1 base, with 13 bases left between them. The CDR3 DNA reads as TGCGCCAGCAGCCGAGGACAGCAAGGGAACACTGAAGCTTTCTTT. It is translated as CASSRGQQGNTEAFF.

The rearrangement joins TRBV13 to TRBJ2-1; D not resolved. CDR1 and CDR2 (germline): PRHDT, FYEKMQ (reference sequence). Between the trimmed V and J ends, which lost 5 bases and 0 bases, there was a span of 14 bases. The CDR3 runs 16 residues. The CDR3 coding sequence is TGTGCCAGCAGCCCAGATGGTGAAAGCTCCTACAATGAGCAGTTCTTC. It codes for CASSPDGESSYNEQFF.

V gene TRBV25-1 combines with J gene TRBJ1-3; the match to TRBD1 covers 9 bases. The V gene end was trimmed by 4 bases and the J gene end by 2 bases; junction bases not matched to a gene: 6. The germline V gene has CDR1 MGHDK and CDR2 SYGVNS. The CDR3 has 16 residues. This chain's CDR3 is CASSVGQGRAGNTIYF. The CDR3, as DNA: TGTGCCAGCAGTGTAGGACAGGGGAGGGCTGGAAACACCATATATTTT.

This clone was seen a single time. This chain links TRBV29-1 with TRBJ2-3; D ambiguous. Per germline, CDR1 SQVTM and CDR2 ANQGSEA. The CDR3 spans 14 residues. V was pared by 4 bases and J by 2 bases, with 13 bases between. Here the CDR3 DNA reads TGCAGCGTTGCGAGGAACCTCTACACAGATACGCAGTATTTT. Its translation: CSVARNLYTDTQYF.

This clone was seen once. The gene calls are TRBV7-6 and TRBJ2-3; D might be TRBD2 (6 bases). Germline V gene data show CDR1 as SGHVS and CDR2 as FNYEAQ. CDR3 length equals 16 residues. The germline V and J ends were trimmed by 5 bases and 0 bases, with 15 bases remaining between them. The CDR3 bases are TGTGCCAGCAGCGCCGGGGGTGCCTCTAGCACAGATACGCAGTATTTT. Translation: CASSAGGASSTDTQYF. The whole variable domain, filled in from reference TRBV7-6 and TRBJ2-3, reads GAGVSQSPRYKVTKRGQDVALRCDPISGHVSLYWYRQALGQGPEFLTYFNYEAQQDKSGLPNDRFSAERPEGSISTLTIQRTEQRDSAMYRCASSAGGASSTDTQYFGPGTRLTVL.

The V gene is TRBV19, the J gene TRBJ1-1; D gene unclear. This CDR3 is 15 amino acids long. Germline lookup yields CDR1 LNHDA and CDR2 SQIVND (reference sequence). This CDR3 reads CAASPGSLMNTEAFF. The CDR3 DNA sequence: TGTGCAGCCTCCCCGGGGTCCTTAATGAACACTGAAGCTTTCTTT. The variable domain in full, with the rest retrieved from reference TRBV19 and TRBJ1-1, is DGGITQSPKYLFRKEGQNVTLSCEQNLNHDAMYWYRQDPGQGLRLIYYSQIVNDFQKGDIAEGYSVSREKKESFPLTVTSAQKNPTAFYLCAASPGSLMNTEAFFGQGTRLTVV.

This clone showed up just a few times. The chain links TRBV28 to TRBJ1-5; 8 positions match TRBD1. The CDR3 is made up of 15 amino acids. The V gene end was trimmed by 5 bases and the J gene end by 6 bases; junction bases not matched to a gene: 9. Per germline, CDR1 MDHEN and CDR2 SYDVKM. The CDR3 loop reads CASSGAQGVSQPQHF. Here the CDR3 DNA reads TGTGCCAGCAGTGGTGCACAGGGGGTTTCTCAGCCCCAGCATTTT. The whole variable domain, remainder taken from reference TRBV28 and TRBJ1-5, is DVKVTQSSRYLVKRTGEKVFLECVQDMDHENMFWYRQDPGLGLRLIYFSYDVKMKEKGDIPEGYSVSREKKERFSLILESASTNQTSMYLCASSGAQGVSQPQHFGDGTRLSIL.

This clone has only one observation. The V call is TRBV27, the J call TRBJ2-1; TRBD2 aligns across 10 bases. After removal of 7 bases from V and 4 bases from J, the junction contained 10 bases not matched to a gene. CDR3 length: 16 amino acids. The germline V gene has CDR1 MNHEY and CDR2 SMNVEV (reference sequence). In nucleotides, the CDR3 is TGTGCCAGCACCACCACCGGGACTAGCGTATACAATGAGCAGTTCTTC. Translation gives CASTTTGTSVYNEQFF.

This sequence joins TRBV5-1 and TRBJ2-5, with 7 bases aligning to TRBD1. This CDR3 comprises 15 residues. V trimming: 2 bases; J trimming: 3 bases; junction bases outside the gene matches: 7. Germline lookup yields CDR1 SGHRS and CDR2 YFSETQ. CDR3 coding DNA: TGCGCCAGCAGCTTCAGGCCCGGGACAGAAGAGACCCAGTACTTC. Amino acids: CASSFRPGTEETQYF.

This sequence joins TRBV5-4 and TRBJ2-7, with 8 bases that match TRBD1. This CDR3 comprises 14 residues. J was trimmed by 1 base and V by 5 bases; bases with no gene match: 5. Germline V CDR1 and CDR2: SGHNT, YYREEE (reference sequence). CDR3 coding DNA: TGTGCCAGCAGTCCGACAGGGGCATCCTACGAGCAGTACTTC. Protein: CASSPTGASYEQYF. Using reference TRBV5-4 and TRBJ2-7 for the parts outside the CDR3, the full variable domain is ETGVTQSPTHLIKTRGQQVTLRCSSQSGHNTVSWYQQALGQGPQFIFQYYREEENGRGNFPPRFSGLQFPNYSSELNVNALELDDSALYLCASSPTGASYEQYFGPGTRLTVT.

The chain is built from TRBV5-1 and TRBJ1-1; D perhaps matches TRBD1 (5 bases). CDR1 and CDR2 from the germline V gene are SGHRS and YFSETQ. Trimming removed 0 bases from V and 1 base from J, with 10 bases in between. CDR3 length: 15 residues. The CDR3 region is CASSLVGGGNTEAFF. Written as DNA, the CDR3 is TGCGCCAGCAGCTTGGTTGGGGGGGGGAACACTGAAGCTTTCTTT.

The gene calls are TRBV19 and TRBJ1-2; 9 nucleotides match TRBD1. V lost 5 bases and J lost 8; bases outside the gene matches: 12. The CDR3 consists of 15 residues. Germline values: CDR1 LNHDA, CDR2 SQIVND (reference sequence). The CDR3 loop reads CASSLVTGGAGGYTF. The DNA for the CDR3 is TGTGCCAGTAGTCTCGTAACAGGGGGCGCAGGGGGCTACACCTTC.

The rearrangement uses TRBV7-9 and TRBJ1-1, with 9 bases lining up with TRBD1. The CDR3 spans 17 residues. Looked up from germline, CDR1 is SEHNR and CDR2 is FQNEAQ (reference sequence). The V segment lost 4 bases and the J segment 1 base; nucleotides outside the gene matches: 10. In DNA form, the CDR3 reads TGTGCCAGCAGCTCATTAAAAACAGGGGGCACGAACACTGAAGCTTTCTTT. This codes for CASSSLKTGGTNTEAFF.

This clone turned up a few times. This chain joins TRBV6-5 and TRBJ2-3; weak D call: TRBD2 (7 bases). The CDR3 runs to 15 residues. V dropped 5 bases and J dropped 1 base, with 13 bases sitting between them. From germline, CDR1 is MNHEY and CDR2 SVGAGI. This chain's CDR3 is CASSGGAGRTDTQYF. DNA for the CDR3: TGTGCCAGCAGTGGGGGGGCGGGGCGCACAGATACGCAGTATTTT.

J is TRBJ1-1 and V is TRBV2; the D gene is possibly TRBD1 (6 bases). Germline CDR1 reads SNHLY; CDR2 reads FYNNEI. The V end was cut by 0 bases, the J end by 6 bases, with 14 bases between. The CDR3 runs 15 residues. The CDR3 loop reads CASSEALGGAAEAFF. The CDR3 bases are TGTGCCAGCAGTGAAGCGCTTGGGGGCGCGGCTGAAGCTTTCTTT.

Written as DNA, the CDR3 is TGTGCCAGCAGCAAAGGAGGGACTAGCGGGGTGTACCAAGAGACCCAGTACTTC. It is translated as CASSKGGTSGVYQETQYF. V usage is TRBV21-1 and J usage is TRBJ2-5; the D call in the table, TRBD2, was not verified against the DNA. TRBV21-1 is described as a pseudogene. This CDR3 spans 18 amino acids.

The chain couples TRBV7-9 to TRBJ1-6; TRBD1 agrees at 9 bases. Germline V gene lookup returns CDR1 SEHNR and CDR2 FQNEAQ (reference sequence). Germline trimming cut 1 base from V and 7 bases from J; bases unmatched to any gene: 5. CDR3 size: 16 residues. CDR3 in amino acids: CASSLETGGGNSPLHF. In DNA, the CDR3 is TGTGCCAGCAGCTTAGAGACAGGGGGGGGGAATTCACCCCTCCACTTT.

The J gene is TRBJ1-1, the V gene TRBV5-5; the match to TRBD1 covers 8 bases. Looked up from germline, CDR1 is SGHKS and CDR2 is YYEKEE (reference sequence). J was trimmed by 5 bases and V by 2 bases; bases with no gene match: 8. The CDR3 is 15 residues long. DNA for the CDR3: TGTGCCAGCAGCTTACTGTCGGGACAGGAAACTGAAGCTTTCTTT. Translating it yields CASSLLSGQETEAFF.

The chain uses TRBV7-8 and TRBJ2-3; maybe TRBD2 (5 bases). This CDR3 spans 15 amino acids. Germline values: CDR1 SGHVS, CDR2 FQNEAQ. The germline V and J ends were trimmed by 3 bases and 2 bases, with 12 bases remaining between them. The CDR3 spells CASSFGVSVTDTQYF. The CDR3 nucleotides are TGTGCCAGCAGCTTCGGAGTTAGCGTCACAGATACGCAGTATTTT.

The rearrangement joins TRBV9 to TRBJ2-7; TRBD2 aligns across 8 bases. Germline V gives CDR1 SGDLS, CDR2 YYNGEE. The CDR3 length is 13 residues. Trimming at V came to 6 bases and at J to 3 bases, leaving 5 bases not matched to a gene. CDR3 protein: CASTSGSNYEQYF. The CDR3 bases are TGTGCCAGCACCAGCGGGAGTAACTACGAGCAGTACTTC. The whole variable domain, remainder taken from reference TRBV9 and TRBJ2-7, is DSGVTQTPKHLITATGQRVTLRCSPRSGDLSVYWYQQSLDQGLQFLIQYYNGEERAKGNILERFSAQQFPDLHSELNLSSLELGDSALYFCASTSGSNYEQYFGPGTRLTVT.

The V gene is TRBV7-9, the J gene TRBJ1-1, with 7 bases that match TRBD1. The germline V gene encodes CDR1 SEHNR and CDR2 FQNEAQ (reference sequence). V shed 5 bases, J shed 5 bases, and the junction held 11 bases outside the gene matches. This CDR3 is 15 amino acids long. CDR3 nucleotides: TGTGCCAGCAGCCCAGGGGGACCACGGGGAACTGAAGCTTTCTTT. This translates into CASSPGGPRGTEAFF.

The chain uses TRBV4-1 and TRBJ2-2, with D tentatively TRBD1 (5 bases). The CDR3 is made up of 17 amino acids. The V gene lost 0 bases and the J gene lost 2 bases, with 13 bases spanning the gap. Germline V gives CDR1 MGHRA, CDR2 YSYEKL. The CDR3 here is CASSQDGASTNTGELFF. CDR3 sequence (DNA): TGCGCCAGCAGCCAAGATGGGGCTAGTACCAACACCGGGGAGCTGTTTTTT.

This clone came up once. The chain couples TRBV7-3 to TRBJ2-4; TRBD1 might be the D (5 bases). The germline V and J ends were trimmed by 5 bases and 9 bases, with 14 bases remaining between them. Germline V gene sequence: CDR1 SGHTA, CDR2 FQGTGA. The CDR3 is 13 residues long. CDR3 nucleotide sequence: TGTGCCAGCAGCCCCCAGGGTACCGGCATTCAGTACTTC. This sequence encodes CASSPQGTGIQYF.

This clone was counted only a few times. This chain joins TRBV6-5 and TRBJ2-1; possibly TRBD1 for D (6 bases). CDR1 is MNHEY, CDR2 SVGAGI, per germline. CDR3 length: 13 amino acids. V was pared by 7 bases and J by 5 bases, with 12 bases between. Written as DNA, the CDR3 is TGTGCCAGCAAAAAACAGGGAAACAATGAGCAGTTCTTC. Amino acid sequence: CASKKQGNNEQFF.

V is TRBV6-5 and J is TRBJ2-7, with D perhaps TRBD1 (7 bases). The CDR3 runs 14 residues. Trimming pared 7 bases from V and 3 bases from J, leaving 16 bases between. Per germline, CDR1 MNHEY and CDR2 SVGAGI. This CDR3 is CASTFGQGGYEQYF. The CDR3 coding sequence is TGTGCCAGCACCTTCGGGCAGGGGGGCTACGAGCAGTACTTC.

The chain recombines TRBV23-1 with TRBJ2-4; the D gene is possibly TRBD2 (7 bases). TRBV23-1 is an ORF, with its function uncertain. The V end was cut by 1 base, the J end by 1 base, with 23 bases between. The CDR3 runs to 20 residues. CDR3 protein: CASSQLGGTMERGAKNIQYF. The CDR3 DNA reads TGCGCCAGCAGTCAATTGGGAGGGACTATGGAGAGGGGGGCCAAAAACATTCAGTACTTC.

The chain joins TRBV7-2 to TRBJ1-2; no reliable D call. CDR1 and CDR2 (germline): SGHTA, FQGNSA. The CDR3 has 13 residues. The V end was cut by 5 bases, the J end by 8 bases, with 15 bases between. The CDR3 sequence is CASSHGEAGGYTF. CDR3 nucleotides: TGTGCCAGCAGCCACGGGGAGGCTGGGGGCTACACCTTC.